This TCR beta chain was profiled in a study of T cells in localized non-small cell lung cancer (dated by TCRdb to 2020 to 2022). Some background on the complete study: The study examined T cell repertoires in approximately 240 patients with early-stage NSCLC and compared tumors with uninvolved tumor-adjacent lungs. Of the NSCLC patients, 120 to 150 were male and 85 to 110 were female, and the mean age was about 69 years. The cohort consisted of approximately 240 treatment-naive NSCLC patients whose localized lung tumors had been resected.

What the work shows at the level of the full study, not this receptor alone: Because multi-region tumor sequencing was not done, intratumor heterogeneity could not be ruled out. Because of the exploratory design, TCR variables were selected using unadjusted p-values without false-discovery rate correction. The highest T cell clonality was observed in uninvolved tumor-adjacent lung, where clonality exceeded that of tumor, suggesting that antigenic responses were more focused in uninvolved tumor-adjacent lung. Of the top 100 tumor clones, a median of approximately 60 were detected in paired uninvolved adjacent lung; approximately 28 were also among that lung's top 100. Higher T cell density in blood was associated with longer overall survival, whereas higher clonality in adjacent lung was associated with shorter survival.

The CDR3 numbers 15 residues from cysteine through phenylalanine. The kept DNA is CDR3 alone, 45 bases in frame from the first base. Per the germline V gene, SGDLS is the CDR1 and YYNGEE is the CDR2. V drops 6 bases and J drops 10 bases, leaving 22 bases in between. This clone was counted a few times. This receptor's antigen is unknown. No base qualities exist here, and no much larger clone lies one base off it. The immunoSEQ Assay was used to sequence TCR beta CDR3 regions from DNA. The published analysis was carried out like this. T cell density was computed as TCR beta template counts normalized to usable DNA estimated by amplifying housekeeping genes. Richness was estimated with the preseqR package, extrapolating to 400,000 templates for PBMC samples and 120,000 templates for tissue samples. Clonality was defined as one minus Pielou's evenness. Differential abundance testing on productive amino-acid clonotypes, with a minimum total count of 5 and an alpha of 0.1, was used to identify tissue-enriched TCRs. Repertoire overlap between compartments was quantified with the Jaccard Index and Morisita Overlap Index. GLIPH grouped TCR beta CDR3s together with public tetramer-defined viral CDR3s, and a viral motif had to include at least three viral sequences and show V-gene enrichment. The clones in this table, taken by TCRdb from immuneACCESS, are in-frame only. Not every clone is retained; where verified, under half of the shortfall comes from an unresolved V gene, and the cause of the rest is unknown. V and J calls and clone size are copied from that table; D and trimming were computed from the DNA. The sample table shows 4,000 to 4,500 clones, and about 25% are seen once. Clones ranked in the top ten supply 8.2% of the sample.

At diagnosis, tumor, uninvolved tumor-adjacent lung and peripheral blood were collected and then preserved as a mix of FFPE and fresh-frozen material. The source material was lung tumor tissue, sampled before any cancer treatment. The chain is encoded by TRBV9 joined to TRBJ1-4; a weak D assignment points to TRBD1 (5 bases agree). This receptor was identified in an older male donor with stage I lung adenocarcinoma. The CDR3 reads CASTAGDYFFGKLFF. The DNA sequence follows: TGTGCCAGCACCGCGGGGGACTATTTTTTCGGAAAACTGTTTTTT.